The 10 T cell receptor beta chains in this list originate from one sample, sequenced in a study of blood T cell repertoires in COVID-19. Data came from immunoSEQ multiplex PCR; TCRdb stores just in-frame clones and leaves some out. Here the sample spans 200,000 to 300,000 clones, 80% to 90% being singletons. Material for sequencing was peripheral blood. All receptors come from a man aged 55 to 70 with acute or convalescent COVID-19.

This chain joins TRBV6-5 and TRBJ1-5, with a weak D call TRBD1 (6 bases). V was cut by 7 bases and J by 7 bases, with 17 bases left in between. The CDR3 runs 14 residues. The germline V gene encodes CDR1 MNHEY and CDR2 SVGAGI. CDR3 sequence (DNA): TGTGCCAGCACCATACCGACAGGTAACCAGCCCCAGCATTTT. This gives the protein CASTIPTGNQPQHF.

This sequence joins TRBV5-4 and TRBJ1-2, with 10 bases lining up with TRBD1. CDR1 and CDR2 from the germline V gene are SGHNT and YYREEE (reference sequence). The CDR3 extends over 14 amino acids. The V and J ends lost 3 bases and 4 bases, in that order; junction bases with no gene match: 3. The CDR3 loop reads CASSSRQGAYGYTF. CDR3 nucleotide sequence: TGTGCCAGCAGCTCGAGACAGGGGGCCTATGGCTACACCTTC.

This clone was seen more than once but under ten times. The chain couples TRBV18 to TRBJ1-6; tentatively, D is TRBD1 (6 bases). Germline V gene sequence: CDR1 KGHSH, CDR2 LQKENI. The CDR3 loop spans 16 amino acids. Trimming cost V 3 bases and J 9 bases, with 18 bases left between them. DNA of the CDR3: TGTGCCAGCTCACCGGGGGCACGGGGTGATACTTCACCCCTCCACTTT. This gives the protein CASSPGARGDTSPLHF.

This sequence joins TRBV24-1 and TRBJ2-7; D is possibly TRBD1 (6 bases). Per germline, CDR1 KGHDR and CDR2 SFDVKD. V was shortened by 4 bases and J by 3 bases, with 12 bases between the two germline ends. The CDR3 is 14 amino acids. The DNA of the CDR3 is TGTGCCACCAGTGACCGGACAGAGATCTACGAGCAGTACTTC. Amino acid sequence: CATSDRTEIYEQYF.

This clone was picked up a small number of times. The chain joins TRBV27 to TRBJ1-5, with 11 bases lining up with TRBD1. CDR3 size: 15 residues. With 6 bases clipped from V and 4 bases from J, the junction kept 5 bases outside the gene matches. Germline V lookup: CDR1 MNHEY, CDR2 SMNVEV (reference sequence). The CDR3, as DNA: TGTGCCAGCAGCGGGACAGGGGGAAATAATCAGCCCCAGCATTTT. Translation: CASSGTGGNNQPQHF.

CDR3 sequence reads: CASRLAGVTGELFF. CDR3 coding DNA: TGTGCCAGTCGACTAGCGGGAGTCACCGGGGAGCTGTTTTTT. This chain joins TRBV19 and TRBJ2-2, with 12 bases fitting TRBD2. CDR3 size: 14 residues. V trimming: 8 bases; J trimming: 4 bases; junction bases outside the gene matches: 2. Germline V gives CDR1 LNHDA, CDR2 SQIVND (reference sequence). The full variable domain, completed using reference TRBV19 and TRBJ2-2, is DGGITQSPKYLFRKEGQNVTLSCEQNLNHDAMYWYRQDPGQGLRLIYYSQIVNDFQKGDIAEGYSVSREKKESFPLTVTSAQKNPTAFYLCASRLAGVTGELFFGEGSRLTVL.

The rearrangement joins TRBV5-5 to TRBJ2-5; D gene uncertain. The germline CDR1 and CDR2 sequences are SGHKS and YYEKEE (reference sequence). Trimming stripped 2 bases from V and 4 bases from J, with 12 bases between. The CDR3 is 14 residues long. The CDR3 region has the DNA TGTGCCAGCAGCTTCGTTGCGGCGCTAGAGACCCAGTACTTC. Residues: CASSFVAALETQYF. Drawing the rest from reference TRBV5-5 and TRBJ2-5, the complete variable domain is DAGVTQSPTHLIKTRGQQVTLRCSPISGHKSVSWYQQVLGQGPQFIFQYYEKEERGRGNFPDRFSARQFPNYSSELNVNALLLGDSALYLCASSFVAALETQYFGPGTRLLVL.

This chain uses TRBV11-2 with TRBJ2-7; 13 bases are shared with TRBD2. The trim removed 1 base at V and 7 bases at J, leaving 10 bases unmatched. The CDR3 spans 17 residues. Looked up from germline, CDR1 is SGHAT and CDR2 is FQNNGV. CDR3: CASSLGRTSGSSGEQYF. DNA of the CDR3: TGTGCCAGCAGCTTAGGTCGGACTAGCGGGAGTTCTGGAGAGCAGTACTTC.

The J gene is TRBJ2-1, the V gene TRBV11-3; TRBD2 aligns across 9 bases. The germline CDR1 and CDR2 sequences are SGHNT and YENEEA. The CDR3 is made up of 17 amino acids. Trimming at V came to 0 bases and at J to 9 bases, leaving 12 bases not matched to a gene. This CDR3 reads CASSLDASSGRRGEQFF. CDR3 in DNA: TGTGCCAGCAGCTTAGATGCCTCGAGCGGGAGGCGAGGTGAGCAGTTCTTC.

The CDR3 protein is CASSSSRGGAGNQPQHF. The CDR3 DNA reads TGTGCCAGCAGCTCGTCGCGCGGGGGCGCTGGCAATCAGCCCCAGCATTTT. The J gene is TRBJ1-5, the V gene TRBV13; D possibly corresponds to TRBD1 (6 bases). V lost 4 bases and J lost 2, with 18 bases in between. The V gene's germline CDR1 is PRHDT and CDR2 FYEKMQ (reference sequence). The CDR3 extends over 17 amino acids.